This passage covers 3 T cell receptor beta chains from one sample sequenced in a study of OX40 agonist ivuxolimab in advanced cancers. Some clones are missing from TCRdb's copy, which holds only in-frame ones; the method was immunoSEQ multiplex PCR. The table records 90,000 to 100,000 clones, 95% to 97% of them present only once. This specimen was CD4+ or CD8+ T cells sorted from blood, taken in a trial of the OX40 agonist ivuxolimab. All receptors derive from an adult with an advanced solid tumor such as melanoma, head and neck, liver or kidney cancer.

The chain joins TRBV7-9 to TRBJ2-5; TRBD1 matches 7 bases. The germline CDR1 and CDR2 sequences are SEHNR and FQNEAQ (reference sequence). The CDR3 spans 17 residues. V gave up 4 bases and J gave up 1 base; unmatched junction bases: 12. The CDR3 sequence is CASSSHVIGTVQETQYF. In DNA form, the CDR3 reads TGTGCCAGCAGCTCTCACGTAATAGGGACAGTCCAAGAGACCCAGTACTTC.

The rearrangement joins TRBV28 to TRBJ1-5; 7 positions match TRBD1. Germline values: CDR1 MDHEN, CDR2 SYDVKM. Trimming cost V 3 bases and J 0 bases; bases outside gene matches: 14. The CDR3 consists of 19 residues. The CDR3 nucleotides are TGTGCCAGCAGTTTTGATTCCGGGACAGCTTATTATAGCAATCAGCCCCAGCATTTT. Its protein is CASSFDSGTAYYSNQPQHF.

Here the CDR3 reads CASSYGVSSYNEQFF. Written as DNA, the CDR3 is TGTGCCAGCAGTTATGGGGTTAGCTCCTACAATGAGCAGTTCTTC. The chain employs TRBV27 and TRBJ2-1; D gene unclear. Trimming left V 4 bases short and J 0 bases short, with 10 bases between. The CDR3 has 15 residues. The germline V gene encodes CDR1 MNHEY and CDR2 SMNVEV (reference sequence).